This is a list of T cell receptor beta chains from one sample in a study of shared clonotypes between healthy human individuals. Clones were sequenced by immunoSEQ multiplex PCR, and TCRdb holds only the in-frame ones, with some missing. The sample comprises about 2.3 million clones, roughly 90% of which are singletons, and 0.3% to 0.45% rests with the top ten. The source material was naive CD4+ T cells from PBMCs. All receptors come from a man aged 18 to 29 in good health. Some clones in this sample may be carry-over from other donors' samples. The CDR3 runs from the conserved cysteine through the conserved F or W. The order of the fields is J gene, V gene, D gene, CDR3 protein, CDR3 DNA. The D gene is left open where the match is weak.

TRBJ2-7 | TRBV6-1 | TRBD1 | CASSERFGTGTVGEQYF | TGTGCCAGCAGTGAAAGGTTTGGGACAGGGACGGTAGGCGAGCAGTACTTC
TRBJ2-1 | TRBV4-1 | TRBD2 | CASSRTPGGSPGLAINNEQFF | TGCGCCAGCAGCCGTACCCCGGGCGGGTCTCCGGGACTAGCGATCAACAATGAGCAGTTCTTC
TRBJ2-7 | TRBV19 | TRBD1 | CASSGEQGPYEQYF | TGTGCCAGTAGTGGGGAACAGGGGCCCTACGAGCAGTACTTC
TRBJ1-2 | TRBV7-6 | - | CASSLGRGNGYTF | TGTGCCAGCAGCTTAGGCAGGGGCAATGGCTACACCTTC
TRBJ2-3 | TRBV4-2 | - | CASSQGTGLRTDTQYF | TGTGCCAGCAGCCAAGGAACCGGGCTTCGCACAGATACGCAGTATTTT
TRBJ2-3 | TRBV11-1 | - | CASSPRTLTPTQYF | TGTGCCAGCAGCCCACGGACTCTCACCCCTACGCAGTATTTT
TRBJ1-3 | TRBV2 | - | CASAKDHGNTIYF | TGTGCCAGCGCGAAAGACCATGGAAACACCATATATTTT
TRBJ2-7 | TRBV7-9 | - | CASSSSSYEQYF | TGTGCCAGCAGCTCCAGCTCCTACGAGCAGTACTTC
TRBJ2-7 | TRBV18 | - | CASSPQEGAGYEQYF | TGTGCCAGCTCACCACAAGAGGGGGCGGGGTACGAGCAGTACTTC
TRBJ2-1 | TRBV5-1 | - | CASSLASQDNEQFF | TGCGCCAGCAGCTTGGCGTCCCAGGACAATGAGCAGTTCTTC
TRBJ1-4 | TRBV25-1 | - | CASSNPGGAGEKLFF | TGTGCCAGCAGTAATCCCGGGGGGGCTGGGGAAAAACTGTTTTTT
TRBJ2-3 | TRBV7-2 | TRBD2 | CASSFGTSGGDTQYF | TGTGCCAGCAGCTTCGGGACTAGCGGCGGGGATACGCAGTATTTT
TRBJ1-5 | TRBV27 | TRBD1 | CASRPGQRDVWSNQPQHF | TGTGCCAGCAGGCCGGGACAGCGAGATGTTTGGAGCAATCAGCCCCAGCATTTT
TRBJ2-6 | TRBV5-1 | - | CASKDSGANVLTF | TGCGCCAGCAAGGACTCTGGGGCCAACGTCCTGACTTTC
TRBJ2-3 | TRBV5-1 | - | CASSWVERVSTDTQYF | TGCGCCAGCAGCTGGGTGGAGCGGGTAAGCACAGATACGCAGTATTTT